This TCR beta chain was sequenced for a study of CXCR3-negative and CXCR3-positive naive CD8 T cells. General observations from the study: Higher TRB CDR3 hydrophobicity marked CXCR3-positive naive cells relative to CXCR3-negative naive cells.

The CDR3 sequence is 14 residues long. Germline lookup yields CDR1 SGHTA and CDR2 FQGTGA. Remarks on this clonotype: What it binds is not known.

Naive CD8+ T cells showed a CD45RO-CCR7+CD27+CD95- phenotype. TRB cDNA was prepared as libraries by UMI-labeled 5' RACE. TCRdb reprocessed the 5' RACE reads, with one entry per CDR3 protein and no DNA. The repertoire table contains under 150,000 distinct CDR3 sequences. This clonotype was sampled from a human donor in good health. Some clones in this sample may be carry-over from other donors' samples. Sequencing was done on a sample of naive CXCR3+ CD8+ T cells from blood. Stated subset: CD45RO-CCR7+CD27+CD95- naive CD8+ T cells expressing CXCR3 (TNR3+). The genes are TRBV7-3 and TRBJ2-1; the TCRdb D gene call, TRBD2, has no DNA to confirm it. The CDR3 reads CASSRGLADNEQFF.